Below, 24 T cell receptor beta chains from the same sample are listed, as sequenced in a study of T cells in Graves' hyperthyroidism and ophthalmopathy. RNA transcripts served as the template for amplifying TCR beta CDR3 regions. With the HTBI primer set, the TCR CDR3 went through a first round of RT-PCR. TCRdb used MiXCR to reprocess the multiplex PCR reads, holding one entry per CDR3 protein. The sample holds a few hundred thousand distinct CDR3 sequences, around 46% seen once. Sequencing was performed on peripheral blood or thyroid tissue (not recorded which). The receptors come from a woman aged 18-35 years with Graves' hyperthyroidism.

The chain joins TRBV10-3 to TRBJ1-1, with TRBD1 as a possible D gene (6 bases). Germline CDR1 and CDR2: ENHRY and SYGVKD. V was pared by 7 bases and J by 0 bases, with 18 bases between. This CDR3 contains 16 residues. The CDR3 here is CAIKKDRLPMNTEAFF. The DNA of the CDR3 is TGTGCCATCAAAAAGGACAGACTACCTATGAACACTGAAGCTTTCTTT.

V usage is TRBV28 and J usage is TRBJ1-4; TRBD1 matches 7 bases. CDR3 length: 14 residues. Germline CDR1 and CDR2: MDHEN and SYDVKM. V lost 3 bases to trimming and J lost 3 bases; unmatched junction nucleotides: 1. As DNA, the CDR3 is TGTGCCAGCAGTTTCGGGACAGCTAATGAAAAACTGTTTTTT. Translating it yields CASSFGTANEKLFF.

This clonotype occurred many times. The chain recombines TRBV15 with TRBJ1-5, with D hard to call. The germline V gene encodes CDR1 LNHNV and CDR2 YYDKDF (reference sequence). CDR3 size: 12 residues. V shed 4 bases and J shed 3 bases, with 4 bases lying between them. The CDR3 loop is CATSTPNQPQHF. CDR3 coding DNA: TGTGCCACCAGCACCCCCAATCAGCCCCAGCATTTT.

The table lists this clonotype with a few counts. The genes are TRBV2 and TRBJ2-7; TRBD2 matches at 10 bases. The CDR3 covers 13 residues. The trim removed 11 bases at V and 5 bases at J, leaving 9 bases unmatched. The V gene's germline CDR1 is SNHLY and CDR2 FYNNEI. The CDR3 loop reads CAGGLAAGNEQYF. The CDR3 nucleotides read TGTGCCGGAGGACTAGCGGCTGGGAACGAGCAGTACTTC.

The chain is built from TRBV7-2 and TRBJ2-3; tentative D call: TRBD2 (6 bases). Germline loops: CDR1 SGHTA, CDR2 FQGNSA. The CDR3 contains 14 residues. Trimming stripped 5 bases from V and 1 base from J, with 10 bases between. The CDR3 DNA sequence: TGTGCCAGCAGCAGCGCGGGACGCACAGATACGCAGTATTTT. It is translated as CASSSAGRTDTQYF.

This clonotype occurred a few times. The gene calls are TRBV6-5 and TRBJ1-2; no reliable D call. CDR3 size: 14 residues. Looked up from germline, CDR1 is MNHEY and CDR2 is SVGAGI. With 6 bases removed from V and 2 bases from J, the gap between germline ends came to 13 bases. The CDR3 here is CASRGAGTNYGYTF. The CDR3 nucleotides are TGTGCCAGCAGGGGTGCGGGTACGAACTATGGCTACACCTTC.

J is TRBJ2-5 and V is TRBV2, with TRBD1 matching over 12 bases. CDR3 length: 15 residues. Trimming removed 4 bases from V and 4 bases from J; junction bases left unmatched: 4. The germline V gene encodes CDR1 SNHLY and CDR2 FYNNEI. The CDR3 DNA reads as TGTGCCAGCAGTGGGGACAGGGGGCGCTCAGAGACCCAGTACTTC. It specifies CASSGDRGRSETQYF.

CDR3 in DNA: TGTGCCAGCAGCCTGAGTAGCGGCGCGGGACCCTACGAGCAGTACTTC. Encoded protein: CASSLSSGAGPYEQYF. The chain couples TRBV28 to TRBJ2-7, with a possible D match to TRBD2 (6 bases). Germline V CDR1 and CDR2: MDHEN, SYDVKM. The CDR3 has 16 amino acids. V was trimmed by 6 bases and J by 2 bases, leaving 20 bases between them. Full variable domain (outside the CDR3, taken from reference TRBV28 and TRBJ2-7): DVKVTQSSRYLVKRTGEKVFLECVQDMDHENMFWYRQDPGLGLRLIYFSYDVKMKEKGDIPEGYSVSREKKERFSLILESASTNQTSMYLCASSLSSGAGPYEQYFGPGTRLTVT.

The CDR3 region is CATSDAGLAGETQYF. In DNA form, the CDR3 reads TGTGCCACCAGTGATGCGGGACTAGCTGGAGAGACCCAGTACTTC. The V gene is TRBV24-1, the J gene TRBJ2-5, with 9 bases matching TRBD2. The CDR3 covers 15 residues. The V gene's germline CDR1 is KGHDR and CDR2 SFDVKD. After removal of 3 bases from V and 4 bases from J, the junction contained 5 bases not matched to a gene.

The sample holds many counts of this clonotype. The rearrangement joins TRBV10-3 to TRBJ1-6; D remains ambiguous. The germline gives CDR1 ENHRY, CDR2 SYGVKD. This CDR3 is built from 13 residues. V was trimmed by 0 bases and J by 5 bases, leaving 2 bases between them. The CDR3 DNA reads TGTGCCATCAGTGAGTCGAATAATTCACCCCTCCACTTT. As protein: CAISESNNSPLHF.

This clonotype was seen more than once but under ten times. Relative to the germline gene, one junction end is altered; a read error may explain this. The V gene is TRBV5-1, the J gene TRBJ2-7; 11 bases agree with TRBD2. The CDR3 totals 13 residues. Germline V gene lookup returns CDR1 SGHRS and CDR2 YFSETQ. CDR3 DNA sequence: TGTGCCAGCAGACTAGCGGGAATGTACGAGCAGTACTTC. Translation gives CASRLAGMYEQYF.

This chain links TRBV20-1 with TRBJ2-7; D may correspond to TRBD1 or TRBD2 (6 bases each). CDR1 DFQATT and CDR2 SNEGSKA come from the germline V gene (reference sequence). The CDR3 length is 14 residues. V gave up 6 bases and J gave up 4 bases, with 19 bases separating them. CDR3 sequence: CSALEGGTGYEQYF. The CDR3 DNA reads as TGCAGTGCCCTTGAAGGGGGGACGGGTTACGAGCAGTACTTC.

In this sample, this clonotype turned up many times. The V call is TRBV2, the J call TRBJ2-7, with 10 positions matching TRBD2. Germline CDR1 SNHLY, CDR2 FYNNEI. V was clipped by 4 bases and J by 6 bases; unmatched bases: 9. The CDR3 sequence is 15 residues long. The CDR3 here is CASSVPGTSVGEQYF. Here the CDR3 DNA reads TGTGCCAGCAGTGTTCCCGGGACTAGCGTAGGCGAGCAGTACTTC.

This clonotype was recorded only once. This chain connects TRBV2 to TRBJ2-7, with 9 bases matching TRBD1. The CDR3 totals 14 residues. After removal of 6 bases from V and 4 bases from J, the junction contained 7 bases not matched to a gene. The V gene's germline CDR1 is SNHLY and CDR2 FYNNEI. The CDR3 is CASRIQGAQYEQYF. Here the CDR3 DNA reads TGTGCCAGCAGAATACAGGGGGCCCAGTACGAGCAGTACTTC.

The chain employs TRBV2 and TRBJ2-7; D is undetermined. The germline gives CDR1 SNHLY, CDR2 FYNNEI. The V end lost 8 bases, the J end lost 2 bases, and 16 bases lay between the germline ends. The CDR3 length is 14 residues. The CDR3 nucleotides read TGTGCCAGCCTCCGGGCTAGTGGTCCCTACGAGCAGTACTTC. Its translation: CASLRASGPYEQYF.

With respect to this clonotype: A much larger clone sits a single nucleotide away, making a read error possible. This rearrangement joins TRBV10-3 to TRBJ2-7; 11 bases agree with TRBD2. The CDR3 covers 16 residues. Looked up from germline, CDR1 is ENHRY and CDR2 is SYGVKD. Unmatched junction bases numbered 7, after V lost 6 bases and J lost 0 bases. The CDR3 sequence is CAIRGLAVVSSYEQYF. In nucleotides, the CDR3 is TGTGCCATCAGGGGACTAGCGGTAGTCTCCTCCTACGAGCAGTACTTC.

The chain uses TRBV14 and TRBJ1-5; D is unresolved. Germline V gene sequence: CDR1 SGHDN, CDR2 FVKESK. This CDR3 is built from 11 residues. The V and J ends lost 4 bases and 11 bases respectively, with 9 bases between them. In DNA, the CDR3 is TGTGCCAGCAGCCGACTTAGGACCCAGCATTTT. The encoded protein is CASSRLRTQHF.

The chain joins TRBV12-3 or TRBV12-4 to TRBJ2-7; 9 nucleotides align to TRBD2. This CDR3 spans 15 amino acids. Losses at the gene ends were 8 bases for V and 6 bases for J; bases not matched to a gene: 14. DNA for the CDR3: TGTGCCAGCTCACCGGCTAGCGGGACCAAGGGCGAGCAGTACTTC. Its protein product is CASSPASGTKGEQYF.

This clonotype was recorded at least ten times. J is TRBJ1-3 and V is TRBV9; 7 nucleotides agree with TRBD1. V lost 0 bases and J lost 3; bases outside the gene matches: 3. The CDR3 contains 15 residues. In germline, CDR1 is SGDLS, CDR2 YYNGEE. The CDR3: CASSVGDRVGNTIYF. CDR3 DNA: TGTGCCAGCAGCGTAGGCGACAGGGTTGGAAACACCATATATTTT.

This clonotype was counted at least ten times. The junction differs from germline at one of its ends, possibly a read error. The chain employs TRBV2 and TRBJ2-7; D remains ambiguous. Germline V gene data show CDR1 as SNHLY and CDR2 as FYNNEI. CDR3 size: 14 residues. CDR3 residues: CASIGRRGSFEQYF. CDR3 bases: TGTGCCAGCATTGGACGCCGAGGTTCCTTCGAGCAGTACTTC.

The chain employs TRBV7-2 and TRBJ1-2; no clear D. CDR1 and CDR2 (germline): SGHTA, FQGNSA. The CDR3 runs to 12 residues. Trimming stripped 7 bases from V and 6 bases from J, with 12 bases between. CDR3 protein: CASTLVGDGYTF. The CDR3 DNA reads TGTGCCAGCACCTTGGTCGGGGATGGCTACACCTTC.

On this clonotype: A much larger clonotype is one base distant, so this may be a read error. The chain links TRBV19 to TRBJ1-2; D call uncertain. This CDR3 region has 13 residues. Germline CDR1 reads LNHDA; CDR2 reads SQIVND (reference sequence). The CDR3 is CASVMRSNYGYAF. The CDR3 DNA follows: TGTGCCAGTGTAATGAGGAGTAACTATGGCTACGCCTTC.

The V and J genes are TRBV25-1 and TRBJ2-5; 7 bases map to TRBD1. The J segment lost 3 bases and the V segment lost 11 bases, leaving 15 bases of the junction unmatched. This CDR3 is 15 amino acids long. Germline values: CDR1 MGHDK, CDR2 SYGVNS. Written as DNA, the CDR3 is TGTGCCTGGAGTGTAACAGGGGCGGAAGAAGAGACCCAGTACTTC. Its translation: CAWSVTGAEEETQYF.

The chain couples TRBV29-1 to TRBJ1-2; a possible D gene is TRBD1 (6 bases). Between the trimmed V and J ends, which lost 8 bases and 5 bases, there was a span of 18 bases. Germline V gene data show CDR1 as SQVTM and CDR2 as ANQGSEA. CDR3 length: 13 residues. The CDR3: CSSESTGGYGYTF. CDR3 coding DNA: TGCAGCAGTGAGTCGACAGGTGGATATGGCTACACCTTC.